One and the same sample provided the 32 T cell receptor beta chains below, sequenced in a study of blood T cell repertoires in COVID-19. Profiling relied on immunoSEQ multiplex PCR, and the TCRdb table lists in-frame clones only, not all of them. The table records some 77,000 clones, about four fifths of them present only once. Sequencing was performed on peripheral blood. The source of these receptors is a woman aged 70-85 years with acute or convalescent COVID-19.

The gene calls are TRBV6-1 and TRBJ2-5; D ambiguous. The CDR3 has 12 amino acids. V was clipped by 0 bases and J by 8 bases, with 7 bases between them. CDR1 and CDR2 (germline): MNHNS, SASEGT. The CDR3 region is CASSEAQATQYF. As DNA, the CDR3 is TGTGCCAGCAGTGAAGCGCAGGCAACCCAGTACTTC.

The chain employs TRBV23-1 and TRBJ1-3; D is uncertain. TRBV23-1 is annotated as an ORF whose role is uncertain. The CDR3 runs to 16 residues. The ends were cut back, 0 bases at V and 1 base at J, with 10 bases in the middle. The CDR3 is CASSQSNGKSGNTIYF. The CDR3 bases are TGCGCCAGCAGTCAATCTAACGGGAAATCTGGAAACACCATATATTTT.

CDR3 sequence reads: CASSQENGQGRWFF. In DNA, the CDR3 is TGTGCCAGCAGCCAAGAAAACGGACAGGGCCGGTGGTTCTTC. The V gene is TRBV3-1 (or the pseudogene TRBV3-2), the J gene TRBJ2-1; 8 bases agree with TRBD1. The CDR3 contains 14 residues. J was trimmed by 15 bases and V by 0 bases; bases with no gene match: 10. The germline V gene has CDR1 LGHDT and CDR2 YNNKEL (reference sequence).

This chain's CDR3 is CASSPLDSTEAFF. CDR3 bases: TGTGCCAGCTCACCCTTAGACAGCACTGAAGCTTTCTTT. The chain couples TRBV18 to TRBJ1-1; weak D call: TRBD1 (5 bases). V dropped 3 bases and J dropped 4 bases, with 9 bases sitting between them. In germline, CDR1 is KGHSH, CDR2 LQKENI. The CDR3 consists of 13 residues.

The V call is TRBV4-2, the J call TRBJ1-4; D unclear. The germline CDR1 and CDR2 sequences are LGHNA and YNFKEQ. V lost 1 base and J lost 3, with 15 bases in between. The CDR3 has 17 residues. The CDR3 coding sequence is TGTGCCAGCAGCCAAGTTACATGGGCCGACCCTAATGAAAAACTGTTTTTT. This codes for CASSQVTWADPNEKLFF.

This rearrangement joins TRBV12-3 or TRBV12-4 to TRBJ1-4; D might be TRBD1 (5 bases). The V end lost 4 bases, the J end lost 4 bases, and 7 bases lay between the germline ends. The CDR3 runs to 13 residues. The CDR3 coding sequence is TGTGCCAGCAGTTGGGGACTTAATGAAAAACTGTTTTTT. Its protein is CASSWGLNEKLFF.

This chain links TRBV11-3 with TRBJ2-1, with D possibly matching TRBD2 (6 bases). V dropped 5 bases and J dropped 6 bases, with 20 bases sitting between them. This CDR3 has 16 residues. CDR1 is SGHNT and CDR2 is YENEEA in the germline V gene. Written as DNA, the CDR3 is TGTGCCAGCAGCCGACCCGGGGGAGGCCCCGCCAATGAGCAGTTCTTC. Translation gives CASSRPGGGPANEQFF. Variable domain in full (rest from reference TRBV11-3 and TRBJ2-1): EAGVVQSPRYKIIEKKQPVAFWCNPISGHNTLYWYLQNLGQGPELLIRYENEEAVDDSQLPKDRFSAERLKGVDSTLKIQPAELGDSAVYLCASSRPGGGPANEQFFGPGTRLTVL.

The gene calls are TRBV19 and TRBJ1-3, with unresolved D. Per germline, CDR1 LNHDA and CDR2 SQIVND (reference sequence). With 6 bases removed from V and 0 bases from J, the gap between germline ends came to 9 bases. The CDR3 has 14 residues. The CDR3 bases are TGTGCCAGTAGCTTTCTGAGCTCTGGAAACACCATATATTTT. This encodes CASSFLSSGNTIYF.

The chain combines TRBV2 with TRBJ2-3; D is unclear. This CDR3 is built from 17 residues. V was pared by 1 base and J by 1 base, with 15 bases between. Germline V gives CDR1 SNHLY, CDR2 FYNNEI. The DNA for the CDR3 is TGTGCCAGCAGTGAAGTAATTCAGCAGGCATGCACAGATACGCAGTATTTT. Translation gives CASSEVIQQACTDTQYF.

The chain employs TRBV6-1 and TRBJ1-4, with D perhaps TRBD1 (6 bases). V was pared by 2 bases and J by 8 bases, with 21 bases between. The CDR3 spans 17 residues. The germline V gene has CDR1 MNHNS and CDR2 SASEGT. This chain's CDR3 is CASSEFLGGYAGEKLFF. In nucleotides, the CDR3 is TGTGCCAGCAGTGAATTTCTAGGGGGATACGCCGGGGAAAAACTGTTTTTT.

The rearrangement joins TRBV28 to TRBJ1-1, with D unresolved. Germline V CDR1 and CDR2: MDHEN, SYDVKM. The CDR3 is 11 residues long. V was pared by 4 bases and J by 6 bases, with 6 bases between. Written as DNA, the CDR3 is TGTGCCAGCAGTTCAAATCCTGAAGCTTTCTTT. Protein sequence: CASSSNPEAFF.

The V call is TRBV30, the J call TRBJ1-4, with 8 bases that match TRBD1. Trimming at V came to 6 bases and at J to 7 bases, leaving 7 bases not matched to a gene. This CDR3 is built from 13 residues. CDR1 and CDR2 (germline): GTSNPN, SVGIG (reference sequence). This CDR3 reads CACRTGWAEKLFF. The CDR3 bases are TGTGCCTGCAGGACAGGGTGGGCTGAAAAACTGTTTTTT. Variable domain in full (rest from reference TRBV30 and TRBJ1-4): SQTIHQWPATLVQPVGSPLSLECTVEGTSNPNLYWYRQAAGRGLQLLFYSVGIGQISSEVPQNLSASRPQDRQFILSSKKLLLSDSGFYLCACRTGWAEKLFFGSGTQLSVL.

For the CDR3, the DNA is TGTGCCAGCAGCGTGACTAGCGGGAGGGATACGCAGTATTTT. It specifies CASSVTSGRDTQYF. The chain is built from TRBV2 and TRBJ2-3, with 13 bases fitting TRBD2. Losses at the gene ends were 6 bases for V and 6 bases for J; bases not matched to a gene: 3. This CDR3 contains 14 residues. Germline V gene sequence: CDR1 SNHLY, CDR2 FYNNEI.

The chain combines TRBV7-2 with TRBJ2-5; 9 bases map to TRBD1. CDR3 length: 16 amino acids. Germline CDR1 reads SGHTA; CDR2 reads FQGNSA. Germline trimming cut 4 bases from V and 5 bases from J; bases unmatched to any gene: 11. CDR3 sequence reads: CASSSRTGAVLETQYF. The CDR3 region has the DNA TGTGCCAGCAGCTCTAGGACAGGGGCGGTTCTGGAGACCCAGTACTTC. Drawing the rest from reference TRBV7-2 and TRBJ2-5, the complete variable domain is GAGVSQSPSNKVTEKGKDVELRCDPISGHTALYWYRQSLGQGLEFLIYFQGNSAPDKSGLPSDRFSAERTGGSVSTLTIQRTQQEDSAVYLCASSSRTGAVLETQYFGPGTRLLVL.

V and J are TRBV29-1 and TRBJ2-3; 13 nucleotides agree with TRBD2. This CDR3 has 16 residues. The J segment lost 6 bases and the V segment lost 1 base, leaving 7 bases of the junction unmatched. CDR1 is SQVTM, CDR2 ANQGSEA, per germline. The CDR3 spells CSVEGGTSGVLDTQYF. Written as DNA, the CDR3 is TGCAGCGTTGAAGGGGGGACTAGCGGGGTACTGGATACGCAGTATTTT.

The chain carries TRBV5-1 and TRBJ2-7; a possible D gene is TRBD2 (6 bases). The CDR3 is 14 residues long. Germline V gives CDR1 SGHRS, CDR2 YFSETQ. V lost 5 bases to trimming and J lost 4 bases, with 16 bases between them. CDR3 DNA: TGCGCCAGCAGGCCCGGAGGGACCTTTTACGAGCAGTACTTC. This translates into CASRPGGTFYEQYF. Full variable domain (missing parts from reference TRBV5-1 and TRBJ2-7): KAGVTQTPRYLIKTRGQQVTLSCSPISGHRSVSWYQQTPGQGLQFLFEYFSETQRNKGNFPGRFSGRQFSNSRSEMNVSTLELGDSALYLCASRPGGTFYEQYFGPGTRLTVT.

The V gene is TRBV18, the J gene TRBJ1-1; tentatively, D is TRBD1 (6 bases). The CDR3 covers 14 residues. Per the germline V gene, CDR1 is KGHSH and CDR2 is LQKENI. The germline V and J ends were trimmed by 2 bases and 4 bases, with 11 bases remaining between them. Here the CDR3 DNA reads TGTGCCAGCTCACCAGGGGGCCTGACCACTGAAGCTTTCTTT. Amino acids: CASSPGGLTTEAFF.

The chain is built from TRBV11-3 and TRBJ2-1, with D maybe TRBD1 (6 bases). This CDR3 has 16 amino acids. Trimming removed 2 bases at V and 0 bases at J, with 11 bases between. Germline assignment: CDR1 SGHNT and CDR2 YENEEA. CDR3 nucleotides: TGTGCCAGCAGCTTAAGGACAGCCAGCTCCTACAATGAGCAGTTCTTC. Its protein is CASSLRTASSYNEQFF.

The rearrangement uses TRBV12-5 and TRBJ1-2; possibly TRBD1 for D (5 bases). Per germline, CDR1 LGHNT and CDR2 FRNRAP. The CDR3 loop spans 12 amino acids. Trimming pared 1 base from V and 7 bases from J, leaving 7 bases between. The CDR3 here is CASGLAGFGYTF. CDR3 nucleotide sequence: TGTGCTAGTGGTTTGGCAGGGTTTGGCTACACCTTC. The variable domain in full, with the rest retrieved from reference TRBV12-5 and TRBJ1-2, is DARVTQTPRHKVTEMGQEVTMRCQPILGHNTVFWYRQTMMQGLELLAYFRNRAPLDDSGMPKDRFSAEMPDATLATLKIQPSEPRDSAVYFCASGLAGFGYTFGSGTRLTVV.

V and J are TRBV19 and TRBJ2-3; a weak D match, TRBD1 (5 bases). Germline CDR1 reads LNHDA; CDR2 reads SQIVND (reference sequence). CDR3 length: 15 amino acids. Trimming pared 4 bases from V and 0 bases from J, leaving 11 bases between. CDR3 nucleotide sequence: TGTGCCAGTAGTACCAGACAGAAAAGCACAGATACGCAGTATTTT. Translation gives CASSTRQKSTDTQYF.

The V call is TRBV2, the J call TRBJ2-5; D uncertain. Germline V gene lookup returns CDR1 SNHLY and CDR2 FYNNEI. The CDR3 has 15 amino acids. The V end lost 6 bases, the J end lost 5 bases, and 19 bases lay between the germline ends. This CDR3 is CASSLEGRLGETQYF. The CDR3 DNA is TGTGCCAGCAGCCTCGAAGGTAGGCTGGGCGAGACCCAGTACTTC.

The genes are TRBV18 and TRBJ2-5, with 7 positions matching TRBD1. CDR1 is KGHSH, CDR2 LQKENI, per germline. This CDR3 is 13 amino acids long. V trimming: 2 bases; J trimming: 4 bases; junction bases outside the gene matches: 1. This CDR3 is CASSPNRGETQYF. CDR3 coding DNA: TGTGCCAGCTCACCAAACAGGGGAGAGACCCAGTACTTC.

This chain joins TRBV5-5 and TRBJ2-1, with 7 nucleotides matching TRBD1. Germline values: CDR1 SGHKS, CDR2 YYEKEE (reference sequence). Trimming cost V 6 bases and J 5 bases; bases outside gene matches: 5. CDR3 size: 13 residues. CDR3 loop: CASTKDRNNEQFF. Written as DNA, the CDR3 is TGTGCCAGCACCAAGGACAGGAACAATGAGCAGTTCTTC.

V and J are TRBV5-5 and TRBJ1-1, with a tentative D call TRBD1 (6 bases). Per germline, CDR1 SGHKS and CDR2 YYEKEE (reference sequence). The V end lost 7 bases, the J end lost 0 bases, and 10 bases lay between the germline ends. The CDR3 has 13 amino acids. The CDR3 DNA reads TGTGCCAGCCGGACAGACCTGAACACTGAAGCTTTCTTT. Encoded protein: CASRTDLNTEAFF.

A few counts support this clone. The gene calls are TRBV5-1 and TRBJ2-3; TRBD1 is a possible D gene (6 bases). CDR1 and CDR2 from the germline V gene are SGHRS and YFSETQ. V lost 0 bases to trimming and J lost 6 bases, with 11 bases between them. The CDR3 has 14 residues. The CDR3 DNA follows: TGCGCCAGCAGCTTGGGGGACACACAGGATACGCAGTATTTT. Residues: CASSLGDTQDTQYF.

This clone has a handful of counts. The chain employs TRBV28 and TRBJ1-5, with 10 bases fitting TRBD1. From germline, CDR1 is MDHEN and CDR2 SYDVKM. The CDR3 length is 13 residues. The V gene end was trimmed by 5 bases and the J gene end by 9 bases; junction bases not matched to a gene: 4. The CDR3 is CASSRRQGAPQHF. Here the CDR3 DNA reads TGTGCCAGCAGTCGAAGACAGGGGGCGCCCCAGCATTTT. The entire variable domain, with the rest obtained from reference TRBV28 and TRBJ1-5, is as follows: DVKVTQSSRYLVKRTGEKVFLECVQDMDHENMFWYRQDPGLGLRLIYFSYDVKMKEKGDIPEGYSVSREKKERFSLILESASTNQTSMYLCASSRRQGAPQHFGDGTRLSIL.

The chain recombines TRBV4-1 with TRBJ1-5; a weak D match, TRBD1 (6 bases). The CDR3 runs to 14 residues. The V gene's germline CDR1 is MGHRA and CDR2 YSYEKL. V shed 8 bases and J shed 3 bases, with 14 bases lying between them. The DNA of the CDR3 is TGCGCCAGCGCCACTACAGGGTCCAATCAGCCCCAGCATTTT. Protein sequence: CASATTGSNQPQHF.

The CDR3 DNA follows: TGTGCCAGCTCACCGACTGTGGGGCAAATTAGGACTGAAGCTTTCTTT. Amino acid sequence: CASSPTVGQIRTEAFF. The chain carries TRBV18 and TRBJ1-1; maybe TRBD1 (5 bases). The CDR3 totals 16 residues. Trimming removed 3 bases at V and 5 bases at J, with 19 bases between. The V gene's germline CDR1 is KGHSH and CDR2 LQKENI.

The J gene is TRBJ2-6, the V gene TRBV5-1; 10 bases agree with TRBD1. After removal of 3 bases from V and 3 bases from J, the junction contained 3 bases not matched to a gene. The CDR3 length is 16 residues. Germline CDR1 and CDR2: SGHRS and YFSETQ. CDR3 protein: CASSSGQGIGANVLTF. The CDR3 DNA follows: TGCGCCAGCAGCTCGGGACAGGGGATTGGGGCCAACGTCCTGACTTTC.

This chain joins TRBV6-6 and TRBJ1-1; no firm D call. CDR1 and CDR2 (germline): MNHNY, SVGAGI (reference sequence). The CDR3 is 16 amino acids. The V end lost 0 bases, the J end lost 1 base, and 12 bases lay between the germline ends. The CDR3: CASSYSIAGWNTEAFF. The CDR3, as DNA: TGTGCCAGCAGTTACTCGATTGCAGGCTGGAACACTGAAGCTTTCTTT.

The chain links TRBV21-1 to TRBJ1-6. TRBV21-1 is tagged as a pseudogene. This CDR3 spans 15 amino acids. CDR3 nucleotides: TGTGCCAGCAGCTTACGACCAGCGGTTAATTCACCCCTCCACTTT. Translating it yields CASSLRPAVNSPLHF.

The chain joins TRBV7-8 to TRBJ1-2; no firm D call. The CDR3 consists of 14 residues. The germline V gene encodes CDR1 SGHVS and CDR2 FQNEAQ. Trimming stripped 0 bases from V and 2 bases from J, with 7 bases between. The CDR3: CASSLAQTNYGYTF. CDR3 DNA sequence: TGTGCCAGCAGCTTAGCACAGACGAACTATGGCTACACCTTC.